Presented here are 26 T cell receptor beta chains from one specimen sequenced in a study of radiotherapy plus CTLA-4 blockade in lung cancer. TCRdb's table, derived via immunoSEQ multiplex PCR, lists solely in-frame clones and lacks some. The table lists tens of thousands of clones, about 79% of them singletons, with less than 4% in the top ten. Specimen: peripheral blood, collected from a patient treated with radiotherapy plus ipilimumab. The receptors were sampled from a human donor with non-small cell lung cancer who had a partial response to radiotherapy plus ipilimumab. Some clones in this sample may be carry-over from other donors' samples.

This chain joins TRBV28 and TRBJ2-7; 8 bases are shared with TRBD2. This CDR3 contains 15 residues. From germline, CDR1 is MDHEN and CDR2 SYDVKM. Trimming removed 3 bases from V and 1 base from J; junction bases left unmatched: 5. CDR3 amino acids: CASSFPGLVSYEQYF. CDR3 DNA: TGTGCCAGCAGTTTCCCGGGACTAGTTTCCTACGAGCAGTACTTC.

This CDR3 is CASSLHVSGAYNEQFF. The CDR3 DNA follows: TGTGCCAGCAGTCTCCATGTTAGCGGGGCCTACAATGAGCAGTTCTTC. The gene calls are TRBV27 and TRBJ2-1, with 8 bases matching TRBD2. CDR1 and CDR2 from the germline V gene are MNHEY and SMNVEV (reference sequence). The CDR3 runs 16 residues. The V segment lost 5 bases and the J segment 2 bases; nucleotides outside the gene matches: 8.

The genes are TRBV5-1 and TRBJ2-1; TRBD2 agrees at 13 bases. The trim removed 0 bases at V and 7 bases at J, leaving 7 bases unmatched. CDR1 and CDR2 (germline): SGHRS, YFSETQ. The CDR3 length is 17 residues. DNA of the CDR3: TGCGCCAGCAGCTTGGAGGGACTAGCGGGGTTGAGGAATGAGCAGTTCTTC. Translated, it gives CASSLEGLAGLRNEQFF.

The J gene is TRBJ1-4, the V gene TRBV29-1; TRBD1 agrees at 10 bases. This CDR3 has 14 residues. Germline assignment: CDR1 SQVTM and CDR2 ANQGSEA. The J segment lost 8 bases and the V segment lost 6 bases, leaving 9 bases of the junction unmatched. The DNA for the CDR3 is TGCAGCGTGGAGGACAGGGGGTGGGAGGAAAAACTGTTTTTT. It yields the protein CSVEDRGWEEKLFF.

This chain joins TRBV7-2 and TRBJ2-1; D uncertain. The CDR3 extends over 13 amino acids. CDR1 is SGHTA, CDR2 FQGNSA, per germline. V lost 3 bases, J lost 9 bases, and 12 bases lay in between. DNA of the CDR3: TGTGCCAGCAGCTTGCAGCCTAGACTTGAGCAGTTCTTC. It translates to CASSLQPRLEQFF. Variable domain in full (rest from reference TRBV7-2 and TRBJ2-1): GAGVSQSPSNKVTEKGKDVELRCDPISGHTALYWYRQSLGQGLEFLIYFQGNSAPDKSGLPSDRFSAERTGGSVSTLTIQRTQQEDSAVYLCASSLQPRLEQFFGPGTRLTVL.

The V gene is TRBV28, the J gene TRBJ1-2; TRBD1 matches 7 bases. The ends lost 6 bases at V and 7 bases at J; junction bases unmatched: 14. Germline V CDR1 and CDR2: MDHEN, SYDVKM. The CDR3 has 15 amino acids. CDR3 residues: CASRLSLGAGGGYTF. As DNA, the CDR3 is TGTGCCAGCAGATTAAGCCTCGGGGCAGGGGGTGGCTACACCTTC.

CDR3 sequence reads: CASKTGPSNQPQHF. The DNA of the CDR3 is TGTGCCAGTAAGACAGGGCCTAGCAATCAGCCCCAGCATTTT. The chain employs TRBV19 and TRBJ1-5; the match to TRBD1 covers 7 bases. The CDR3 has 14 residues. The ends lost 7 bases at V and 0 bases at J; junction bases unmatched: 3. Germline assignment: CDR1 LNHDA and CDR2 SQIVND (reference sequence).

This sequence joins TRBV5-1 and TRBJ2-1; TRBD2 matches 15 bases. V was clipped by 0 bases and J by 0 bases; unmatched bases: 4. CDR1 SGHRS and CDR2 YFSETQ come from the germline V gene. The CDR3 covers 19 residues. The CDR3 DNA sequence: TGCGCCAGCAGCTTGGCCGGGACTAGCGGGGGGAGCTCCTACAATGAGCAGTTCTTC. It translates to CASSLAGTSGGSSYNEQFF.

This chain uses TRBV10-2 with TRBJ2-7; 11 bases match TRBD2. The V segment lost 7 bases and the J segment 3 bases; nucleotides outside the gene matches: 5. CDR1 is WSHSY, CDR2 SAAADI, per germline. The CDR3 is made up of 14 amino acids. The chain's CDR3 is CASMVAGGIYEQYF. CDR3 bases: TGCGCCAGCATGGTAGCGGGGGGGATCTACGAGCAGTACTTC.

Here the CDR3 DNA reads TGTGCCAGCAGCCGACAGGGGCTCTCCTACAATGAGCAGTTCTTC. The encoded protein is CASSRQGLSYNEQFF. This chain connects TRBV6-1 to TRBJ2-1, with TRBD1 identical over 8 bases. Germline CDR1 reads MNHNS; CDR2 reads SASEGT. The length of the CDR3 is 15 residues. V dropped 6 bases and J dropped 0; count of bases not matched to a gene: 4.

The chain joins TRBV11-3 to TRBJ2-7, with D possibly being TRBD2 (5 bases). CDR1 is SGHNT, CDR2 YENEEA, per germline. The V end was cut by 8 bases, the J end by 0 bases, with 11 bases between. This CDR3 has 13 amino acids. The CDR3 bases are TGTGCCAGCGGGGAGTCGGGCTCCTACGAGCAGTACTTC. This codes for CASGESGSYEQYF.

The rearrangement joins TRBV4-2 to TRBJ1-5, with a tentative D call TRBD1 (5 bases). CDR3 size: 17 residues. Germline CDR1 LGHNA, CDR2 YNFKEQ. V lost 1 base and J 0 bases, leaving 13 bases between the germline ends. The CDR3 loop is CASSQGGDPYSNQPQHF. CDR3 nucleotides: TGTGCCAGCAGCCAAGGGGGGGACCCGTATAGCAATCAGCCCCAGCATTTT.

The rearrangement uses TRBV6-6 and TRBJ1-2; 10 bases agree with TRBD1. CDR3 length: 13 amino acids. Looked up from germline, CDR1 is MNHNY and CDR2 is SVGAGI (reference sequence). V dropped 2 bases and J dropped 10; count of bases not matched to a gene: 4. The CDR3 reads CASSYGDRGVYTF. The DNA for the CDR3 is TGTGCCAGCAGTTACGGGGACAGGGGAGTCTACACCTTC.

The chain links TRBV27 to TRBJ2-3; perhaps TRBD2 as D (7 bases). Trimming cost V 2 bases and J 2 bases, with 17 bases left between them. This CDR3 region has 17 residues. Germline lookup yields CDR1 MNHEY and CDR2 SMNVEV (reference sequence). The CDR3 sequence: CASSLGGGSIVTDTQYF. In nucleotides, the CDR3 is TGTGCCAGCAGTTTAGGGGGCGGGAGTATTGTCACAGATACGCAGTATTTT.

The CDR3 sequence is CASSYGGLAGARPYEQYF. In DNA, the CDR3 is TGTGCCAGCAGCTACGGCGGACTAGCGGGGGCAAGGCCCTACGAGCAGTACTTC. J is TRBJ2-7 and V is TRBV7-2, with 13 nucleotides matching TRBD2. Germline V gene data show CDR1 as SGHTA and CDR2 as FQGNSA. This CDR3 is built from 18 residues. V dropped 4 bases and J dropped 2; count of bases not matched to a gene: 11.

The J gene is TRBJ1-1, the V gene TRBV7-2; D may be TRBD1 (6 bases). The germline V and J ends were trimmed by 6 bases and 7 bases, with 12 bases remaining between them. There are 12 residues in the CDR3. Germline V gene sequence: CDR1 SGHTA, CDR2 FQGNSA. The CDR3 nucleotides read TGTGCCAGCAGTCTAACAGGGCTTGAAGCTTTCTTT. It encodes CASSLTGLEAFF.

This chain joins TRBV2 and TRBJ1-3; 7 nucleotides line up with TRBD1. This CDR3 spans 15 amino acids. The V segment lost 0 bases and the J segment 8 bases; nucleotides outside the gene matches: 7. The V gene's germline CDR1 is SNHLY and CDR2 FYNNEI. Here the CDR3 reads CASSEAPTGIDTIYF. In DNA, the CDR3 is TGTGCCAGCAGTGAAGCCCCGACAGGGATAGACACCATATATTTT.

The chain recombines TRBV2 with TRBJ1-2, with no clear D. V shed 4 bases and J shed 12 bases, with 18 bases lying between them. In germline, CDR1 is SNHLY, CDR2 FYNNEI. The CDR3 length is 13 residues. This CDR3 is CASSVDSRLRDTF. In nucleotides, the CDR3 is TGTGCCAGCAGTGTTGACTCCCGGCTGAGGGACACCTTC. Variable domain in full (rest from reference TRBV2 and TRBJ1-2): EPEVTQTPSHQVTQMGQEVILRCVPISNHLYFYWYRQILGQKVEFLVSFYNNEISEKSEIFDDQFSVERPDGSNFTLKIRSTKLEDSAMYFCASSVDSRLRDTFGSGTRLTVV.

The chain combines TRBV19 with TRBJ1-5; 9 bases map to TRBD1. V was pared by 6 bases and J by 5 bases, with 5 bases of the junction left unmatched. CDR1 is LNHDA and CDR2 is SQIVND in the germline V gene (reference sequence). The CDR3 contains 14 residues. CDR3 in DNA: TGTGCCAGTAGGCCGACAGGGGGAGATCAGCCCCAGCATTTT. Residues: CASRPTGGDQPQHF.

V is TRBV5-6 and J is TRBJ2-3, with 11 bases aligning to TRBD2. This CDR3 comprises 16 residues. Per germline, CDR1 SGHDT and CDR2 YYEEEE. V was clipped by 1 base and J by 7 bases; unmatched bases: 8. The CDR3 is CASSLRTSGSQNTQYF. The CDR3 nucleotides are TGTGCCAGCAGCTTGCGAACTAGCGGGAGCCAGAATACGCAGTATTTT.

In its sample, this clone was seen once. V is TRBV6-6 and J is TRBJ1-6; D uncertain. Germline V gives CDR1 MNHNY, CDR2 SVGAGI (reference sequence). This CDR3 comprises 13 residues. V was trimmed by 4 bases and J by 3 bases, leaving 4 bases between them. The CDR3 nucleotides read TGTGCCAGCAGTTCAGTCTATAATTCACCCCTCCACTTT. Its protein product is CASSSVYNSPLHF.

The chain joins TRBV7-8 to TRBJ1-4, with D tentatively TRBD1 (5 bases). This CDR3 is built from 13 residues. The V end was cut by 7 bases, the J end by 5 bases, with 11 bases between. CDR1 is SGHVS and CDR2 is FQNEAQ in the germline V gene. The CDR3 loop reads CASNHRTNEKLFF. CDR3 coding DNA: TGTGCCAGCAATCACAGGACCAATGAAAAACTGTTTTTT.

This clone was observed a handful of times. This CDR3 is CAISEPRARGIQYF. The CDR3 region has the DNA TGTGCCATCAGTGAGCCGAGGGCCCGAGGGATTCAGTACTTC. This sequence joins TRBV10-3 and TRBJ2-4; possibly TRBD2 for D (5 bases). V gave up 2 bases and J gave up 10 bases, with 15 bases separating them. CDR1 and CDR2 (germline): ENHRY, SYGVKD. This CDR3 comprises 14 residues.

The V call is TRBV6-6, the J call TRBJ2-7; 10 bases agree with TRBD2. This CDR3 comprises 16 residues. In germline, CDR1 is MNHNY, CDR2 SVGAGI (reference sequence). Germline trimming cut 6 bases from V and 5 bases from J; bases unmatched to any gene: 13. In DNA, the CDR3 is TGTGCCAGCAGACAAACCGGGACTAGCGATGGGGACGAGCAGTACTTC. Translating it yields CASRQTGTSDGDEQYF.

CDR3 loop: CASSKFGEETAEVSNQPQHF. The CDR3 DNA reads TGTGCCAGCAGCAAATTTGGGGAGGAAACAGCAGAGGTTAGCAATCAGCCCCAGCATTTT. This chain links TRBV21-1 with TRBJ1-5. TRBV21-1 has pseudogene status. The CDR3 runs to 20 residues.

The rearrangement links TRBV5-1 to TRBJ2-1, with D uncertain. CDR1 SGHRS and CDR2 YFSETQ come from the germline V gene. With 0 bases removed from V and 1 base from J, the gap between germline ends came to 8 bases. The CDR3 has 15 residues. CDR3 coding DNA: TGCGCCAGCAGCTTGGGCTTCCAGTCCTACAATGAGCAGTTCTTC. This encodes CASSLGFQSYNEQFF. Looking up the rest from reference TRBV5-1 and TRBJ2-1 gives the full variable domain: KAGVTQTPRYLIKTRGQQVTLSCSPISGHRSVSWYQQTPGQGLQFLFEYFSETQRNKGNFPGRFSGRQFSNSRSEMNVSTLELGDSALYLCASSLGFQSYNEQFFGPGTRLTVL.